This is a list of T cell receptor beta chains from one sample in a study of shared clonotypes between healthy human individuals. Sequencing used immunoSEQ multiplex PCR; TCRdb keeps in-frame clones, though not all of them. The top ten clones hold roughly 1.4% of a sample with some 1 million clones, around 76% of them seen once. The specimen was memory CD4+ T cells sorted from blood. The source of these receptors is a man between 18 and 35 years old in good health. The CDR3 runs from the conserved cysteine through the conserved F or W. D genes are given only for firm matches. The size of a clone is reported for some rows only, either as once, few or many, or as a class for expanded clones.

>TRBJ2-3|few|-|TRBV4-2
TGTGCCAGCAGTCTGACGGGGGGCACAGATACGCAGTATTTT
CASSLTGGTDTQYF
>TRBJ1-3|-|-|TRBV5-1
TGCGCCAGCAGCCCAGGGGACGAAATCTCTGGAAACACCATATATTTT
CASSPGDEISGNTIYF
>TRBJ1-2|-|-|TRBV30
TGTGCCTGGAGTACGCAGGTGGATAAAGGCTACACCTTC
CAWSTQVDKGYTF
>TRBJ1-2|-|-|TRBV7-9
TGTGCCAGCAGCCCCTCCGGGGCTGGCTATGGCTACACCTTC
CASSPSGAGYGYTF
>TRBJ2-1|once|-|TRBV4-1
TGCGCCAGCAGCAGATCCGAGAGCTCCTACAATGAGCAGTTCTTC
CASSRSESSYNEQFF
>TRBJ1-6|-|-|TRBV30
TGTGCCTGGAGTACGCCGACCGGGACGAGAAATTCACCCCTCCACTTT
CAWSTPTGTRNSPLHF
>TRBJ1-1|-|-|TRBV11-2
TGTGCCAGCAGCTTCTCCCGCCGGGCTTTCTTT
CASSFSRRAFF
>TRBJ1-2|-|-|TRBV6-1
TGTGCCAGCAGGGACCGGGGGGGCACGGACTATGGCTACACCTTC
CASRDRGGTDYGYTF
>TRBJ2-1|-|-|TRBV11-3
TGTGCCAGCAGCTTAGGCGGCTCCTACAATGAGCAGTTCTTC
CASSLGGSYNEQFF
>TRBJ2-2|-|TRBD2|TRBV11-2
TGTGCCAGCAGCTTCAGTAGCGGGACCGGGGAGCTGTTTTTT
CASSFSSGTGELFF
>TRBJ2-2|-|TRBD1|TRBV7-2
TGTGCCAGCAGCTCAACCTCGACAGGGCTCGCGGGGGAGCTGTTTTTT
CASSSTSTGLAGELFF
>TRBJ2-3|-|-|TRBV19
TGTGCCAGTAGTATAGGGGGCGGGACAGGCACAGATACGCAGTATTTT
CASSIGGGTGTDTQYF
>TRBJ2-5|-|TRBD2|TRBV25-1
TGTGCCAGCAGTGTGCGGGGGGCGCATGGGGAGGAGACCCAGTACTTC
CASSVRGAHGEETQYF
>TRBJ1-1|-|-|TRBV2
TGTGCCAGCGTGAGGGGAACTGAAGCTTTCTTT
CASVRGTEAFF
>TRBJ2-7|-|-|TRBV6-6
TGTGCCAGCAGGCCCGGGGACGGCGCGCGGCAGTACTTC
CASRPGDGARQYF
>TRBJ2-7|few|-|TRBV29-1
TGCAGCGTTGGCCGGGGATACGAGCAGTACTTC
CSVGRGYEQYF
>TRBJ2-5|few|TRBD1|TRBV7-9
TGTGCCAGCAGCTCAAGAAGTTACCTGGGACAGAGCCAAGAGACCCAGTACTTC
CASSSRSYLGQSQETQYF
>TRBJ2-7|-|TRBD2|TRBV2
TGTGCCAGCAGTGAATCCCCTGGATGGACTAGCGGCTACGAGCAGTACTTC
CASSESPGWTSGYEQYF
>TRBJ1-5|-|-|TRBV7-9
TGTGCCAGCAGCTCCTCGGCGGGGGATCAGCCCCAGCATTTT
CASSSSAGDQPQHF
>TRBJ2-1|-|-|TRBV6-1
TGTGCCAGCAGTGAAAGGGGGGAGGCTTGGAATGAGCAGTTCTTC
CASSERGEAWNEQFF
>TRBJ2-1|few|-|TRBV9
TGTGCCAGCAGCGTAGGGAACAATGAGCAGTTCTTC
CASSVGNNEQFF
>TRBJ1-2|few|-|TRBV6-6
TGTGCCAGCAGCCGAGGGGGGACTCATGGCTACACCTTC
CASSRGGTHGYTF
>TRBJ2-5|-|-|TRBV6-6
TGTGCCAGCTCCTTTGGGGATCTAGAGACCCAGTACTTC
CASSFGDLETQYF
>TRBJ2-7|few|TRBD2|TRBV4-1
TGCGCCAGCAGCCAAGATGGGGCGGGAGGGTTCGGCGAGCAGTACTTC
CASSQDGAGGFGEQYF
>TRBJ1-2|once|TRBD1|TRBV7-2
TGTGCCAGCAGCAAACGGACAGGGGGCGATGGCTACACCTTC
CASSKRTGGDGYTF
>TRBJ1-2|-|-|TRBV28
TGTGCCAGCAGTTTTCCGACGGCTAACTATGGCTACACCTTC
CASSFPTANYGYTF
>TRBJ2-1|-|TRBD2|TRBV7-2
TGTGCCAGCAGCTCTTCTAGCGGGAGGCTCGGTAATGAGCAGTTCTTC
CASSSSSGRLGNEQFF
>TRBJ2-3|-|-|TRBV19
TGTGCCAGTAGTCTCGGACTAGGGGGGGATGCGCAGTATTTT
CASSLGLGGDAQYF
>TRBJ1-6|-|-|TRBV7-8
TGTGCCAGCAGCTTCCCCTCGGGCAGGGGCCATTCACCCCTCCACTTT
CASSFPSGRGHSPLHF
>TRBJ2-3|-|-|TRBV5-1
TGCGCCAGCAGCTTTGGGGCAGGTTCCACAGATACGCAGTATTTT
CASSFGAGSTDTQYF
>TRBJ2-2|-|TRBD2|TRBV19
TGTGCCAGTAGTAGAAGGACTAGCGGGGAGCTGTTTTTT
CASSRRTSGELFF
>TRBJ1-2|-|-|TRBV9
TGTGCCAGCAGCGTAGGGCAGACTGCTAACTATGGCTACACCTTC
CASSVGQTANYGYTF
>TRBJ1-2|-|-|TRBV6-5
TGTGCCAGCAGTTACCCGACAGAAACGAACTATGGCTACACCTTC
CASSYPTETNYGYTF
>TRBJ2-7|-|TRBD1|TRBV10-3
TGTGCCAGAGGACAGGGGGAATGCGAGCAGTACTTC
CARGQGECEQYF
>TRBJ2-7|-|-|TRBV6-1
TGTGCCAGCGGGAACAGCCCTAGCTCCTACGAGCAGTACTTC
CASGNSPSSYEQYF
>TRBJ2-6|once|-|TRBV19
TGTGCCAGTAGCGGACGGAGCTCTGGGGCCAACGTCCTGACTTTC
CASSGRSSGANVLTF
>TRBJ1-3|-|TRBD1|TRBV30
TGTGCCTGGAGCTTAGCAGGGGGGGATTCCCGGAACACCATATATTTT
CAWSLAGGDSRNTIYF
>TRBJ2-7|-|TRBD2|TRBV5-1
TGCGCCAGCAGCTTCGGACTAGCGGCAAACCCCTACGAGCAGTACTTC
CASSFGLAANPYEQYF
>TRBJ1-5|many|-|TRBV4-1
TGCGCCAGCAGCCAAGAACCTTTTGATCAGCCCCAGCATTTT
CASSQEPFDQPQHF
>TRBJ1-2|-|-|TRBV12-5
TGTGCTAGTGCCAACGACAGGTTTGGGGGCTACACCTTC
CASANDRFGGYTF
>TRBJ2-1|-|TRBD2|TRBV2
TGTGCCAGCAGTTTCGCTAGCGGGAGGTTGGGTGAGCAGTTCTTC
CASSFASGRLGEQFF
>TRBJ1-3|-|TRBD1|TRBV4-1
TGCGCCAGCAGCCAAGACAGGGGGGCTGGAAACACCATATATTTT
CASSQDRGAGNTIYF
>TRBJ2-7|-|-|TRBV2
TGTGCCAGCAGAAGACCACAACCGGGCGAGCAGTACTTC
CASRRPQPGEQYF
>TRBJ1-1|-|TRBD1|TRBV28
TGTGCCAGCAGTTGGGGAGGACAGGGGATCTACGAAGCTTTCTTT
CASSWGGQGIYEAFF
>TRBJ2-2|-|TRBD1|TRBV6-1
TGTGCCAGCCGGGCAGGGGGAACGACAACCGGGGAGCTGTTTTTT
CASRAGGTTTGELFF
>TRBJ1-5|-|-|TRBV2
TGTGCCAGCAAAGGGGACCCTTTGGCCCAGCATTTT
CASKGDPLAQHF
>TRBJ2-7|-|-|TRBV7-9
TGTGCCAGCAGCTTGTTGCGTGAAGAGCAGTACTTC
CASSLLREEQYF
>TRBJ2-3|few|-|TRBV2
TGTGCCAGCAGTTACAGATACACAGATACGCAGTATTTT
CASSYRYTDTQYF
>TRBJ2-7|-|TRBD1|TRBV19
TGTGCCAGTAGTAGATTCTCCGGGACAGGGGGTCTAGCGGATCTCTACGAGCAGTACTTC
CASSRFSGTGGLADLYEQYF
>TRBJ2-6|-|-|TRBV7-2
TGTGCCAGCAGCTTAAGGGGACTCTTAGTGGGCTCCGGGGCCAACGTCCTGACTTTC
CASSLRGLLVGSGANVLTF
>TRBJ2-3|-|TRBD2|TRBV7-9
TGTGCGGAGGAACTAGCGGGTGGCAATACGCAGTATTTT
CAEELAGGNTQYF
>TRBJ1-2|-|TRBD1|TRBV6-1
TGTGCCAGCAGTGAACGACAGGGGGGGGATGGCTACACCTTC
CASSERQGGDGYTF
>TRBJ2-5|-|-|TRBV10-3
TGTGCCATCAGTGAGTCCGTATCCGGGCGCCAACAAGAGACCCAGTACTTC
CAISESVSGRQQETQYF
>TRBJ1-1|-|-|TRBV18
TGTGCCAGCTCACCCTTCGGGACCCTGAACACTGAAGCTTTCTTT
CASSPFGTLNTEAFF